This T cell receptor beta chain derives from a study of T-cell reconstitution after alpha-beta-depleted transplantation in children. Whole-study findings and limits: Expanded clones from the graft, numbering several hundred, reportedly supplied alpha-beta T cells about two months after transplant. TCRbeta diversity was high at day 60 in some patients (a result of surviving recipient T cells and thymic progenitors). From newly produced T cells came most of the T-cell counts and diversity one year after transplant.

It was with unique molecular identifiers that the TCRbeta library was prepared. TCRdb reprocessed the PCR reads via MiXCR and lists one record per CDR3 protein. The table has hundreds of thousands of distinct CDR3 sequences, roughly 13% seen once. In germline, CDR1 is MNHEY, CDR2 SVGAGI. The CDR3 is 15 residues long. The V segment lost 4 bases and the J segment 4 bases; nucleotides outside the gene matches: 6. In regard to this clonotype: Its target is not known.

This chain connects TRBV6-5 to TRBJ2-1; 8 bases fit TRBD2. The material was PBMCs, mostly from graft donor cells, obtained 360 days after TCRalphabeta/CD19-depleted stem cell transplant. The source is a male patient between 10 and 17 years old who had a stem cell transplant for acute myeloid leukemia, so the T cells may come from the graft donor. This CDR3 is CASSFLTSEYNEQFF. The CDR3 DNA follows: TGTGCCAGCAGTTTCTTGACTAGCGAGTACAATGAGCAGTTCTTC.